Listed below are T cell receptor beta chains from one sample, sequenced in a study of shared clonotypes between healthy human individuals. TCRdb's copy holds only in-frame clones and misses some; the assay was immunoSEQ multiplex PCR. The sample lists 2 million to 2.5 million clones, just over 90% occurring once. The sequencing input was naive CD4+ T cells from PBMCs. The source is a man aged 18 to 30 in good health. Some clones in this sample may be carry-over from other donors' samples. The CDR3 runs from the conserved cysteine through the conserved F or W. Each record gives: CDR3 protein, CDR3 DNA, J gene, CDR3 length, V gene, D gene, clone size. The D gene is left open where the match is weak. The listing skips clone size in some rows; elsewhere it reads once, few, many or a size class.

cdr3_aa: CASSFLAGASGELFF; cdr3_nt: TGTGCCAGCAGCTTCCTAGCGGGAGCCTCCGGGGAGCTGTTTTTT; j_call: TRBJ2-2; cdr3_length: 15; v_call: TRBV7-2; d_call: TRBD2; clone_size: NA
cdr3_aa: CASDRGTSGNYNEQFF; cdr3_nt: TGTGCCAGCGATCGAGGGACTAGCGGGAACTACAATGAGCAGTTCTTC; j_call: TRBJ2-1; cdr3_length: 16; v_call: TRBV5-4; d_call: TRBD2; clone_size: NA
cdr3_aa: CASTRGQGHYGYTF; cdr3_nt: TGTGCCAGCACCAGAGGACAGGGGCACTATGGCTACACCTTC; j_call: TRBJ1-2; cdr3_length: 14; v_call: TRBV6-6; d_call: TRBD1; clone_size: NA
cdr3_aa: CAWSVLPGGYDEQFF; cdr3_nt: TGTGCCTGGAGTGTACTCCCAGGGGGCTATGATGAGCAGTTCTTC; j_call: TRBJ2-1; cdr3_length: 15; v_call: TRBV30; d_call: TRBD1; clone_size: NA
cdr3_aa: CASSPRQGTYEQYF; cdr3_nt: TGTGCCAGCAGTCCAAGACAGGGGACCTACGAGCAGTACTTC; j_call: TRBJ2-7; cdr3_length: 14; v_call: TRBV27; d_call: TRBD1; clone_size: NA
cdr3_aa: CASSYPGANVLTF; cdr3_nt: TGTGCCAGCAGTTATCCTGGGGCCAACGTCCTGACTTTC; j_call: TRBJ2-6; cdr3_length: 13; v_call: TRBV28; d_call: NA; clone_size: NA
cdr3_aa: CASSIGWETQYF; cdr3_nt: TGTGCCAGCAGTATCGGGTGGGAGACCCAGTACTTC; j_call: TRBJ2-5; cdr3_length: 12; v_call: TRBV28; d_call: NA; clone_size: NA
cdr3_aa: CASSLEVSSYNEQFF; cdr3_nt: TGTGCCAGCAGCTTAGAGGTTAGCTCCTACAATGAGCAGTTCTTC; j_call: TRBJ2-1; cdr3_length: 15; v_call: TRBV7-2; d_call: NA; clone_size: NA
cdr3_aa: CASSTRTGYTRYTGELFF; cdr3_nt: TGTGCCAGCAGCACCCGGACAGGGTATACGAGGTATACCGGGGAGCTGTTTTTT; j_call: TRBJ2-2; cdr3_length: 18; v_call: TRBV5-6; d_call: TRBD1; clone_size: NA
cdr3_aa: CASSYGQGPYEQYF; cdr3_nt: TGTGCCAGCAGTTACGGGCAGGGGCCCTACGAGCAGTACTTC; j_call: TRBJ2-7; cdr3_length: 14; v_call: TRBV6-5; d_call: NA; clone_size: NA
cdr3_aa: CASSQGRTRGYTF; cdr3_nt: TGCGCCAGCAGCCAGGGTCGGACGCGTGGCTACACCTTC; j_call: TRBJ1-2; cdr3_length: 13; v_call: TRBV4-3; d_call: NA; clone_size: NA
cdr3_aa: CASSPRGGLGYEQYF; cdr3_nt: TGTGCCAGCAGCCCTAGAGGGGGGCTGGGCTACGAGCAGTACTTC; j_call: TRBJ2-7; cdr3_length: 15; v_call: TRBV7-9; d_call: NA; clone_size: NA
cdr3_aa: CASSPGQKNYGYTF; cdr3_nt: TGTGCCAGCAGCCCGGGACAGAAAAACTATGGCTACACCTTC; j_call: TRBJ1-2; cdr3_length: 14; v_call: TRBV6-5; d_call: TRBD1; clone_size: once
cdr3_aa: CASMRTDYGYTF; cdr3_nt: TGTGCCAGCATGCGGACAGACTATGGCTACACCTTC; j_call: TRBJ1-2; cdr3_length: 12; v_call: TRBV6-1; d_call: NA; clone_size: NA
cdr3_aa: CASSLITSVGYEQYF; cdr3_nt: TGTGCCAGCAGCTTGATTACTAGCGTTGGCTACGAGCAGTACTTC; j_call: TRBJ2-7; cdr3_length: 15; v_call: TRBV5-5; d_call: TRBD2; clone_size: NA
cdr3_aa: CASSPENQGVETQYF; cdr3_nt: TGTGCCAGCTCACCCGAAAATCAGGGTGTGGAGACCCAGTACTTC; j_call: TRBJ2-5; cdr3_length: 15; v_call: TRBV18; d_call: NA; clone_size: NA
cdr3_aa: CASSPFSTDTQYF; cdr3_nt: TGTGCCAGCTCACCTTTCAGCACAGATACGCAGTATTTT; j_call: TRBJ2-3; cdr3_length: 13; v_call: TRBV18; d_call: NA; clone_size: NA
cdr3_aa: CASSPRIAGSTDTQYF; cdr3_nt: TGTGCCAGCAGCCCACGGATTGCGGGAAGCACAGATACGCAGTATTTT; j_call: TRBJ2-3; cdr3_length: 16; v_call: TRBV7-8; d_call: NA; clone_size: NA
cdr3_aa: CASSRAGPSSYNEQFF; cdr3_nt: TGTGCCAGCTCCCGTGCGGGGCCTAGCTCCTACAATGAGCAGTTCTTC; j_call: TRBJ2-1; cdr3_length: 16; v_call: TRBV9; d_call: NA; clone_size: NA
cdr3_aa: CASSVGTSGSRETQYF; cdr3_nt: TGTGCCAGCAGCGTCGGGACTAGCGGGAGTCGGGAGACCCAGTACTTC; j_call: TRBJ2-5; cdr3_length: 16; v_call: TRBV7-6; d_call: TRBD2; clone_size: once
cdr3_aa: CASSLGADQPQHF; cdr3_nt: TGTGCCAGCAGTTTGGGGGCGGATCAGCCCCAGCATTTT; j_call: TRBJ1-5; cdr3_length: 13; v_call: TRBV28; d_call: NA; clone_size: NA
cdr3_aa: CASSWDYSGEQFF; cdr3_nt: TGTGCCAGCAGCTGGGACTATTCGGGTGAGCAGTTCTTC; j_call: TRBJ2-1; cdr3_length: 13; v_call: TRBV5-4; d_call: TRBD2; clone_size: NA
cdr3_aa: CASSPPRGQGYQPQHF; cdr3_nt: TGTGCCAGCAGTCCCCCCCGGGGACAGGGTTATCAGCCCCAGCATTTT; j_call: TRBJ1-5; cdr3_length: 16; v_call: TRBV28; d_call: TRBD1; clone_size: NA
cdr3_aa: CASSLFSGGVYGYTF; cdr3_nt: TGTGCCAGCAGTTTATTTTCAGGGGGCGTCTATGGCTACACCTTC; j_call: TRBJ1-2; cdr3_length: 15; v_call: TRBV27; d_call: TRBD1; clone_size: NA